This section outlines one T cell receptor beta chain sequence together with its context. Its antigen is unidentified. The source of the sample is a study of T cells in localized non-small cell lung cancer. Findings of the study overall: It was uninvolved adjacent lung that showed the highest T cell clonality, exceeding tumor. Among blood samples, higher T cell density accompanied longer overall survival.

The repertoire was sequenced with immunoSEQ multiplex PCR; TCRdb's copy has only in-frame clones and lacks some. The sample lists 100,000 to 150,000 clones; roughly nine tenths were seen once. V was clipped by 6 bases and J by 4 bases, with 12 bases between them. The CDR3 totals 13 residues. Germline V lookup: CDR1 MDHEN, CDR2 SYDVKM. This sample comprised peripheral blood, obtained before any cancer treatment. The chain combines TRBV28 with TRBJ1-2; D is ambiguous. This sequence originates from a female donor older than 55 with stage I lung adenocarcinoma. The CDR3 here is CASSSDGSYGYTF. The CDR3, as DNA: TGTGCCAGCAGCTCGGACGGTTCCTATGGCTACACCTTC.